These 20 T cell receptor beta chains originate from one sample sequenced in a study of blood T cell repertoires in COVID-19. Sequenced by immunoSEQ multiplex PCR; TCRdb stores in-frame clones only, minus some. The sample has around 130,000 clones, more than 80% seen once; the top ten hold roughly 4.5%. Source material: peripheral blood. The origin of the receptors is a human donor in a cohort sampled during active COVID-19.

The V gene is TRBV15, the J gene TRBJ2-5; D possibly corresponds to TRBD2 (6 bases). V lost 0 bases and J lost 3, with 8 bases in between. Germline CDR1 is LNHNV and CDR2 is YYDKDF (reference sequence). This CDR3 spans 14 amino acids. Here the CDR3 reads CATSRDWGEETQYF. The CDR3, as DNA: TGTGCCACCAGCAGAGACTGGGGGGAAGAGACCCAGTACTTC.

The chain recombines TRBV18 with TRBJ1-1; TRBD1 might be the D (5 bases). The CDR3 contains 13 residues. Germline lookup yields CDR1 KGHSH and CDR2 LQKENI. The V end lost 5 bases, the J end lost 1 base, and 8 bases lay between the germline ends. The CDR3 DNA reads TGTGCCAGCTCAGGGGGGACGAACACTGAAGCTTTCTTT. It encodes CASSGGTNTEAFF. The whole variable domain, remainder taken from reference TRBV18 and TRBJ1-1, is NAGVMQNPRHLVRRRGQEARLRCSPMKGHSHVYWYRQLPEEGLKFMVYLQKENIIDESGMPKERFSAEFPKEGPSILRIQQVVRGDSAAYFCASSGGTNTEAFFGQGTRLTVV.

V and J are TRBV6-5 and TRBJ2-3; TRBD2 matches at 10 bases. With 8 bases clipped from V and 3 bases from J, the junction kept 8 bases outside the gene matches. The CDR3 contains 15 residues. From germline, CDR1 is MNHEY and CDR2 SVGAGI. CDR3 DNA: TGTGCCAGCCCCAGCGGGGGGGCCGAAACAGATACGCAGTATTTT. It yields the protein CASPSGGAETDTQYF.

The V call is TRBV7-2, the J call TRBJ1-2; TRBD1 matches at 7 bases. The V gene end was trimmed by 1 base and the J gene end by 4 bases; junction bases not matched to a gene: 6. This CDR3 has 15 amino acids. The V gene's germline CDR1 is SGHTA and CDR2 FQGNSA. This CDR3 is CASSLGSQGGYGYTF. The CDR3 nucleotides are TGTGCCAGCAGCTTAGGATCGCAGGGGGGCTATGGCTACACCTTC.

CDR3 DNA: TGTGCCAGCAGACCAGGGGGCCTGAACACTGAAGCTTTCTTT. Its protein product is CASRPGGLNTEAFF. This rearrangement joins TRBV6-5 to TRBJ1-1; TRBD1 matches 8 bases. CDR1 is MNHEY and CDR2 is SVGAGI in the germline V gene. CDR3 length: 14 residues. Germline trimming cut 6 bases from V and 0 bases from J; bases unmatched to any gene: 3.

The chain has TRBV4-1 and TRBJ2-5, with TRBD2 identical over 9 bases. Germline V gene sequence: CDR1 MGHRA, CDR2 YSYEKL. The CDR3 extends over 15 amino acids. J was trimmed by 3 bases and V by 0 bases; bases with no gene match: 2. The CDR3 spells CASSQEEREEETQYF. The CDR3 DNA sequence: TGCGCCAGCAGCCAAGAGGAGCGGGAGGAAGAGACCCAGTACTTC.

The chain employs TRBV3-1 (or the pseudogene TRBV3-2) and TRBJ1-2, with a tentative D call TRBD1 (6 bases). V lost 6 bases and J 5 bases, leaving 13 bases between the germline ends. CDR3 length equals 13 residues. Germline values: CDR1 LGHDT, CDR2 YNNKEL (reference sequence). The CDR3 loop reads CASSRGQKYGYTF. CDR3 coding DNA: TGTGCCAGCAGTCGTGGACAGAAATATGGCTACACCTTC.

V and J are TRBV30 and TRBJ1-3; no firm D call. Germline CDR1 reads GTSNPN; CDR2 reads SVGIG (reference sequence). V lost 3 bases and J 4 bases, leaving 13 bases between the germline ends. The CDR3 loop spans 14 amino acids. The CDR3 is CAWRPPGGGNTIYF. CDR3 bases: TGTGCCTGGAGGCCTCCAGGCGGGGGAAACACCATATATTTT.

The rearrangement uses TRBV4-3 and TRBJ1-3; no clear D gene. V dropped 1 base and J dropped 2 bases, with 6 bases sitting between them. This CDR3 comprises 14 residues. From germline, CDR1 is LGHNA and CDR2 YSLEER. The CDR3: CASSQGGAGNTIYF. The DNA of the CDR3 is TGCGCCAGCAGCCAAGGGGGAGCTGGAAACACCATATATTTT.

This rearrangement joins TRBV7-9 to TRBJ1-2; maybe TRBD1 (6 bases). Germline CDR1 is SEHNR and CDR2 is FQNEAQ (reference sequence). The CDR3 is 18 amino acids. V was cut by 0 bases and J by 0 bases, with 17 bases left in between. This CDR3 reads CASSLAGAGQRANYGYTF. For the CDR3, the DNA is TGTGCCAGCAGCTTAGCGGGGGCAGGGCAACGGGCTAACTATGGCTACACCTTC.

CDR3: CASSRSHWIQFF. As DNA, the CDR3 is TGTGCCAGCAGCAGGAGTCACTGGATACAGTTCTTC. The chain recombines TRBV7-2 with TRBJ2-1; D not certain. The V gene lost 5 bases and the J gene lost 13 bases, with 15 bases spanning the gap. The germline V gene encodes CDR1 SGHTA and CDR2 FQGNSA. The CDR3 sequence is 12 residues long.

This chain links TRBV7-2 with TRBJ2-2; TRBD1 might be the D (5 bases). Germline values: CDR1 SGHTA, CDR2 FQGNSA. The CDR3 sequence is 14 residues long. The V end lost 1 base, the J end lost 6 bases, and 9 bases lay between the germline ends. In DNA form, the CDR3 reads TGTGCCAGCAGCTTAGTCAGGGTGGCCGGGGAGCTGTTTTTT. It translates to CASSLVRVAGELFF.

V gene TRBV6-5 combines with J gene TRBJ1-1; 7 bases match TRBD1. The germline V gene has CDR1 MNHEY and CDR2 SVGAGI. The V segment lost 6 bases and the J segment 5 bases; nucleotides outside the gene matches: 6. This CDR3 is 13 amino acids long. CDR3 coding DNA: TGTGCCAGCAGCACGGGACAGCTGACTGAAGCTTTCTTT. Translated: CASSTGQLTEAFF.

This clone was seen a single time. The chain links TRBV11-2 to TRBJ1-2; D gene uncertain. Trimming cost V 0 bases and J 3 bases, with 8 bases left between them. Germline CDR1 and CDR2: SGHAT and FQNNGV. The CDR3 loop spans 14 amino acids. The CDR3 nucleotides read TGTGCCAGCAGCTTAGATCTCGGGGACTATGGCTACACCTTC. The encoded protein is CASSLDLGDYGYTF.

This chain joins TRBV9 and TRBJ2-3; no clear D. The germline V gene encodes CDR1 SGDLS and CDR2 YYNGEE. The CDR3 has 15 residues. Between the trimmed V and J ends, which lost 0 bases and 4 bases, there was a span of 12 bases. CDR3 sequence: CASSVGPLRADTQYF. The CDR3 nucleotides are TGTGCCAGCAGCGTAGGCCCTCTGCGAGCAGATACGCAGTATTTT.

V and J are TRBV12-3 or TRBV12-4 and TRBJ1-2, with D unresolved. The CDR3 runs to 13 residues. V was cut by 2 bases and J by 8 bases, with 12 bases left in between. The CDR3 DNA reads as TGTGCCAGCAGTTTATGGAGTGCCTCCGGCTACACCTTC. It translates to CASSLWSASGYTF.

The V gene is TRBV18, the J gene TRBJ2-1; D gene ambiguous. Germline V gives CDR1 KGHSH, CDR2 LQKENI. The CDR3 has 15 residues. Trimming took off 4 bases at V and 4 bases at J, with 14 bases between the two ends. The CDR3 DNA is TGTGCCAGCTCACGGGTGAAGAGGAAATACAATGAGCAGTTCTTC. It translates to CASSRVKRKYNEQFF. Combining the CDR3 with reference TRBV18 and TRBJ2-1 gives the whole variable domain NAGVMQNPRHLVRRRGQEARLRCSPMKGHSHVYWYRQLPEEGLKFMVYLQKENIIDESGMPKERFSAEFPKEGPSILRIQQVVRGDSAAYFCASSRVKRKYNEQFFGPGTRLTVL.

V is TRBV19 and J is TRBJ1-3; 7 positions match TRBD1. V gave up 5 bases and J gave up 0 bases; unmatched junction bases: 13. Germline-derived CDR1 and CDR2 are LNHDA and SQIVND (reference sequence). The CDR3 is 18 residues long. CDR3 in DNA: TGTGCCAGTAGTCGGTGGGACAGAAAAGCCATCTCTGGAAACACCATATATTTT. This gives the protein CASSRWDRKAISGNTIYF.

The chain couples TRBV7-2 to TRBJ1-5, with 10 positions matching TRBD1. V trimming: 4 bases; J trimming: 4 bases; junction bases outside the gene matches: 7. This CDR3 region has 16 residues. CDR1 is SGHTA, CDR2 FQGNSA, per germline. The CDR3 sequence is CASSYRDRGPNQPQHF. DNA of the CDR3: TGTGCCAGCAGCTACCGGGACAGGGGACCTAATCAGCCCCAGCATTTT.

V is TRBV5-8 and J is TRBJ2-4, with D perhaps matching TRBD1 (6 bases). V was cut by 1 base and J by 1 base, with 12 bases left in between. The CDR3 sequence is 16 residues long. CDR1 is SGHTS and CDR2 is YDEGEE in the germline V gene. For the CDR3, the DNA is TGTGCCAGCAGCTTGTCGTGGGGGCCGGCCAAAAACATTCAGTACTTC. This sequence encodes CASSLSWGPAKNIQYF.